This T cell receptor (beta chain) was identified in a study of CD8+ T cells in alopecia areata. Overall study: At a dose of 5 to 10 mg twice daily, oral tofacitinib was given to treated patients. Study-level findings and limits: Persistence during tofacitinib was seen for many expanded lesional clones in scalp and blood. Higher clonality was seen in lesional scalp than in normal scalp, especially in alopecia totalis/universalis. Tofacitinib significantly reduced both scalp clonality and expanded CD8+ clones among the top 100.

As concerns this clone: Its target is unknown.

Treatment denoted: oral pan-JAK inhibitor, 5-10 mg twice daily. TCR sequencing used cDNA made by reverse transcription of extracted RNA. Sequencing was performed with immunoSEQ multiplex PCR; in TCRdb, only in-frame clones are kept and a portion is missing. The sample lists 150,000 or so clones; roughly nine tenths were seen once. The CDR3 has 13 residues. Germline-derived CDR1 and CDR2 are MDHEN and SYDVKM. Trimming stripped 6 bases from V and 2 bases from J, with 11 bases between. The clonotype originates from a human donor with alopecia areata. V and J are TRBV28 and TRBJ2-7; D is uncertain. This material consisted of CD8+ T cells sorted from blood, taken at week 4, from a patient treated with tofacitinib. The DNA of the CDR3 is TGTGCCAGCAGCTCCGGCAAGACCTACGAGCAGTACTTC. Translated, it gives CASSSGKTYEQYF.